A selection of T cell receptor beta chains follows, all from one sample in a study of blood T cell repertoires in COVID-19. Produced via immunoSEQ multiplex PCR; TCRdb's table is partial and in-frame only. Of fewer than 200,000 clones in the sample, around 82% were seen once. The specimen was PBMCs or T cells enriched from blood (not recorded which). The receptors here all came from a man aged 55-75 years who had recovered from COVID-19. CDR3s include the opening cysteine and the closing phenylalanine or tryptophan. Not all rows give a size; the values are once, few, many and, for expanded clones, a class.

>TRBV7-2|TRBJ2-7|.
CASSRRDRTIEQYF
>TRBV4-1|TRBJ1-3|.
CASSRSLQGSGNTIYF
>TRBV7-2|TRBJ2-7|.
CASSFGGGYEQYF
>TRBV5-1|TRBJ2-2|.
CASSLAPSGGPGELFF
>TRBV2|TRBJ2-5|.
CASRKGTGGPGETQYF
>TRBV2|TRBJ2-2|.
CASSGTGEVGELFF
>TRBV19|TRBJ2-2|.
CASSSPGVTGELFF
>TRBV5-5|TRBJ1-5|few
CASSLDSYSNQPQHF
>TRBV5-8|TRBJ2-2|.
CASSLPGQGTAGELFF
>TRBV5-1|TRBJ1-5|.
CASSLETGRRPQHF
>TRBV7-9|TRBJ1-1|.
CASRKERTGGLNTEAFF
>TRBV4-1|TRBJ2-1|.
CASSQDAAGGYNEQFF
>TRBV19|TRBJ1-5|.
CASSIVGDRVIQPQHF
>TRBV7-9|TRBJ1-1|once
CASSFTRENTEAFF
>TRBV6-1|TRBJ2-2|.
CASSDLLAGFNGELFF
>TRBV30|TRBJ1-1|.
CAWRVGLGRAFF
>TRBV9|TRBJ1-4|once
CASSVGTGPEKLFF
>TRBV29-1|TRBJ1-1|once
CSVVGGQGSTEAFF
>TRBV6-6|TRBJ2-2|once
CASSFQGASGELFF
>TRBV10-1|TRBJ1-4|.
CASSVRTDPEKLFF
>TRBV9|TRBJ2-2|.
CASSVVADNTGELFF
>TRBV19|TRBJ1-5|.
CASTSLAGGYSNQPQHF
>TRBV24-1|TRBJ2-1|.
CATSEPTDSYNEQFF
>TRBV2|TRBJ2-5|.
CASSLGTVQETQYF
>TRBV5-1|TRBJ2-2|.
CASSYLQGTDGELFF
>TRBV19|TRBJ1-5|.
CASSLGPGGLQPQHF
>TRBV27|TRBJ1-6|.
CASRGQGGDSPLHF
>TRBV7-8|TRBJ1-2|.
CASSLEGATNYGYTF
>TRBV6-6|TRBJ1-6|.
CASTPVRSYNSPLHF
>TRBV28|TRBJ1-4|.
CASRQGHEKLFF
>TRBV30|TRBJ1-4|.
CAWSSPGGWVGLFF
>TRBV5-6|TRBJ2-3|.
CASSIRRTGSPDTQYF
>TRBV7-2|TRBJ1-6|.
CASSAEGVTNSPLHF
>TRBV5-1|TRBJ1-3|.
CASSLESSSSGNTIYF
>TRBV13|TRBJ2-7|.
CASSLFTGQDAYEQYF
>TRBV27|TRBJ1-2|.
CASSLGGGGPNF
>TRBV7-3|TRBJ1-3|.
CASSSNGTLSGGRSGNTIYF
>TRBV10-3|TRBJ2-1|.
CAIGKGGDYNEQFF
>TRBV19|TRBJ1-2|.
CASSRTLAGDYGYTF
>TRBV7-9|TRBJ1-4|.
CASSLNPTGSYEKLFF
>TRBV27|TRBJ1-6|few
CASSSSSKESPLHF
>TRBV28|TRBJ2-5|.
CASSLRLQGGAQYF
>TRBV19|TRBJ2-2|once
CASSIDWSGPGGYFGELFF
>TRBV9|TRBJ2-3|.
CASTRSGGGSDTQYF
>TRBV9|TRBJ2-5|.
CASSGPGVAGDRETQYF
>TRBV6-5|TRBJ2-7|.
CASSYDRAGEQYF
>TRBV5-1|TRBJ1-5|once
CASSQKQGSPQHF
>TRBV29-1|TRBJ1-2|.
CSVLDRGYGYTF